This T cell receptor beta chain was obtained from a study of blood T cell repertoires in COVID-19. Whole-study context: Acute-phase and convalescent COVID-19 samples originated in the United States, Italy and Spain.

This clone showed up just a few times. Germline-derived CDR1 and CDR2 are SEHNR and FQNEAQ (reference sequence). The CDR3 has 14 residues. The trim removed 6 bases at V and 3 bases at J, leaving 4 bases unmatched. In the authors' workflow: Estimated nucleated cell counts came from reference gene primer amplification. Assay used: immunoSEQ multiplex PCR; TCRdb lists only in-frame clones, some missing. V and J calls and clone size are as listed in that table; D and trimming were resolved from the DNA. The sample holds just over 300,000 clones, around 84% seen once. Self-reported history from a screening survey and questionnaire set each donor's cohort.

The clonotype comes from a man between 25 and 39 years old who had recovered from COVID-19. The gene calls are TRBV7-9 and TRBJ2-7, with 11 bases lining up with TRBD2. Sequencing was carried out using PBMCs or T cells enriched from blood (not recorded which). Here the CDR3 reads CASRDSGGVYEQYF. The CDR3 DNA reads as TGTGCCAGCAGGGATAGCGGGGGGGTCTACGAGCAGTACTTC.